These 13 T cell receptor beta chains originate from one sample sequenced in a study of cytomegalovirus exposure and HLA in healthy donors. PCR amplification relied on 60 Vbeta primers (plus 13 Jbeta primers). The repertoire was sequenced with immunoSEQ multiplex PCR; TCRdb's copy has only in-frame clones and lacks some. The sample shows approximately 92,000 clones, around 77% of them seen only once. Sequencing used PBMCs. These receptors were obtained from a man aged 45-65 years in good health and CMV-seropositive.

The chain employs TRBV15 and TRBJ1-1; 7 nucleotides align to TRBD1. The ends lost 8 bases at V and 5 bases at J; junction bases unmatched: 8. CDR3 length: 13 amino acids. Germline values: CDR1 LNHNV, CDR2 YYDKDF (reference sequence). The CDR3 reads CATGEGARTEAFF. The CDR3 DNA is TGTGCCACCGGAGAGGGGGCGAGAACTGAAGCTTTCTTT.

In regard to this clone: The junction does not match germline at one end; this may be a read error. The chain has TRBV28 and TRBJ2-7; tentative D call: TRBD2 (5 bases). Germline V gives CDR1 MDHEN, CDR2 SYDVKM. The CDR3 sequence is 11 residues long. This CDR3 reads CASSYRDSRAF. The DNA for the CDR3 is TGTGCCAGCAGCTACCGGGATTCACGAGCCTTC.

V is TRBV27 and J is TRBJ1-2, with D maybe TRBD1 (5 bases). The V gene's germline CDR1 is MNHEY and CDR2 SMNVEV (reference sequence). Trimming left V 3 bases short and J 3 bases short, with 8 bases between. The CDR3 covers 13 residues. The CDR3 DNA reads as TGTGCCAGCAGTTTCCAGGGCTACTATGGCTACACCTTC. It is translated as CASSFQGYYGYTF.

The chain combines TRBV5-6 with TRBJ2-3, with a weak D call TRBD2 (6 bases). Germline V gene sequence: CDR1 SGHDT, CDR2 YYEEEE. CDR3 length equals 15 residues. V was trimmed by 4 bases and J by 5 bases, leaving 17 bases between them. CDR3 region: CASSLPRRAGDTQYF. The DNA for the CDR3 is TGTGCCAGCAGCCTACCGAGGAGGGCAGGAGATACGCAGTATTTT.

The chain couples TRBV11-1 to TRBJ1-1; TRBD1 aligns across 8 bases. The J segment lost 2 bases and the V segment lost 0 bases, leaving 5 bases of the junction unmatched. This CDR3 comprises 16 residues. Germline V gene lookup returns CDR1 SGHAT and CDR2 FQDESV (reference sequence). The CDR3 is CASSLASTGANTEAFF. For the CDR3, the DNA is TGTGCCAGCAGCTTAGCTTCGACAGGGGCTAACACTGAAGCTTTCTTT.

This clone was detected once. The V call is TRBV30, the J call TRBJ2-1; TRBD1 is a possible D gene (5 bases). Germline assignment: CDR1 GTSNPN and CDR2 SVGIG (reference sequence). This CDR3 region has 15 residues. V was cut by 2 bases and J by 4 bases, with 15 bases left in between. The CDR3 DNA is TGTGCCTGGAGTTGGGTGGGGCCTTCGTACAATGAGCAGTTCTTC. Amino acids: CAWSWVGPSYNEQFF.

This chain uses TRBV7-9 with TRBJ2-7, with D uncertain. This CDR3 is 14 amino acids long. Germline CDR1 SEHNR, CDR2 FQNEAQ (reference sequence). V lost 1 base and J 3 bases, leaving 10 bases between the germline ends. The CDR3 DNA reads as TGTGCCAGCAGCTTAGAACTTACCTACTACGAGCAGTACTTC. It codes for CASSLELTYYEQYF.

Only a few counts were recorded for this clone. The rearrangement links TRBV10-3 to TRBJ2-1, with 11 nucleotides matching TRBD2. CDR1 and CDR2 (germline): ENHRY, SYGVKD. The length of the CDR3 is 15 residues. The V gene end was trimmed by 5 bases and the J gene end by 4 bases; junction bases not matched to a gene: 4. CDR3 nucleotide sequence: TGTGCCATCAGTCCTAGCGGGGGGACTTACAATGAGCAGTTCTTC. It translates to CAISPSGGTYNEQFF.

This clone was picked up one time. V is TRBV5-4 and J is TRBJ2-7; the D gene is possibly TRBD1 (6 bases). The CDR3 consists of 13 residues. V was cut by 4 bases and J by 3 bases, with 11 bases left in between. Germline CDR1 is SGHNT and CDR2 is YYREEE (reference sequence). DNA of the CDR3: TGTGCCAGCAGCGGCCCGGACAGCTACGAGCAGTACTTC. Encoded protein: CASSGPDSYEQYF.

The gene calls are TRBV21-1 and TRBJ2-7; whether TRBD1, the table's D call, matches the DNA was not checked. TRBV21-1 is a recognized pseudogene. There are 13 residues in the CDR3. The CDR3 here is CASSKGQGYEQYF. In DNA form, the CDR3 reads TGTGCCAGCAGCAAAGGGCAGGGGTACGAGCAGTACTTC.

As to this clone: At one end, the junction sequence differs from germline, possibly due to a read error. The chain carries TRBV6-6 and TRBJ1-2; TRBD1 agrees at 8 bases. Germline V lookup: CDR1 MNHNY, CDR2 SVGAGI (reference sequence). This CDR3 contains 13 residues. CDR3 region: CASSYGQGYGYPF. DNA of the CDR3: TGTGCCAGCAGTTACGGACAGGGTTATGGCTACCCCTTC.

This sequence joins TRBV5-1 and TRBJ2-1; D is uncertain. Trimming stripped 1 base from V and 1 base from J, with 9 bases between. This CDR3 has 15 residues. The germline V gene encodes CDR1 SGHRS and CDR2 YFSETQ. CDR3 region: CASSLKIASYNEQFF. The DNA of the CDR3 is TGCGCCAGCAGCTTGAAGATAGCTTCCTACAATGAGCAGTTCTTC.

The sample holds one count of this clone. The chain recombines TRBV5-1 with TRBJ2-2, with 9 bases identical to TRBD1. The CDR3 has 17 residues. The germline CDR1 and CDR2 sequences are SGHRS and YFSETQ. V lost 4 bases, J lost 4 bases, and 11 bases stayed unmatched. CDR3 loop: CASSPTLTGGGTGELFF. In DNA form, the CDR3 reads TGCGCCAGCAGCCCCACCTTGACAGGGGGGGGCACCGGGGAGCTGTTTTTT.